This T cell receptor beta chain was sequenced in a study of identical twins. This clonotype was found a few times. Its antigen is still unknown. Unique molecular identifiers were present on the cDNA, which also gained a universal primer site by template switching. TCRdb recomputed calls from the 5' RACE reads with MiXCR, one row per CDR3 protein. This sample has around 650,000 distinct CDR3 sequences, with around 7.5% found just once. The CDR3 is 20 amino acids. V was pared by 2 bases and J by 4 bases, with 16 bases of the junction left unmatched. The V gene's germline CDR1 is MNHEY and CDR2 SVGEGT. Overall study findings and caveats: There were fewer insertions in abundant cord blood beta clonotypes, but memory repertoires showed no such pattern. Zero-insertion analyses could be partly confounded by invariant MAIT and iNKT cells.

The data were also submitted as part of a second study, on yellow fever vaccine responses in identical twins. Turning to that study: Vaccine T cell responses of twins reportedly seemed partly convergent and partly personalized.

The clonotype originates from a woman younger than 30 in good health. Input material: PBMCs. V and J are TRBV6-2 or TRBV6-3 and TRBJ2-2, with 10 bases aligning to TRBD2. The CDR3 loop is CASSYGSRGLAEKTTGELFF. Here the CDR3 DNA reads TGTGCCAGCAGTTACGGATCAAGAGGACTAGCGGAGAAGACCACCGGGGAGCTGTTTTTT.